A single T cell receptor beta chain is shown here with its context. The people who gave samples were healthy Caucasians from Russia, aged roughly 6 to 95. The CDR3 length is 15 residues. Germline V gene data show CDR1 as SGHVS and CDR2 as FQNEAQ. With 5 bases removed from V and 4 bases from J, the gap between germline ends came to 12 bases. The record originates from a study of blood T cells in healthy people across ages. Study at large: For every two T cells, template switching captured about one barcoded beta molecule.

Through a sample-barcoded 5' primer and a J-beta primer mix, a second PCR was run for roughly 6 to 11 cycles. Sequencing of every sample gave 3 million or more CDR3-containing paired-end reads. Using its own MiXCR run on the 5' RACE reads, TCRdb lists one record per CDR3 protein. This table has fewer than 2,000,000 distinct CDR3 sequences, 39% appearing once. Sequenced input: blood. This TCR was sampled from a human donor in good health. The J gene is TRBJ2-6, the V gene TRBV7-8; D gene uncertain. This CDR3 is CASSQSRAGANVLTF. In DNA, the CDR3 is TGTGCCAGCAGCCAGAGCCGGGCCGGGGCCAACGTCCTGACTTTC.